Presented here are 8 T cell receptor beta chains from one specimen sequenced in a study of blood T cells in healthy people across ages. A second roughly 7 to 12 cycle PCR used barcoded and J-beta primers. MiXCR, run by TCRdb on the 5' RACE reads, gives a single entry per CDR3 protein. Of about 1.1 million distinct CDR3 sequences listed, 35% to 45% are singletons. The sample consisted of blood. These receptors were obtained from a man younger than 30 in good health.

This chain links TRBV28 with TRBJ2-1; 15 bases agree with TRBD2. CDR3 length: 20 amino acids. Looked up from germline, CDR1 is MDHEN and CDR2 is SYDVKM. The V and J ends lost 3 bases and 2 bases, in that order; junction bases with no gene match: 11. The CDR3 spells CASSFSLGTSGGRTYNEQFF. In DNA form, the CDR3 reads TGTGCCAGCAGTTTTTCCCTGGGGACTAGCGGGGGGAGGACCTACAATGAGCAGTTCTTC.

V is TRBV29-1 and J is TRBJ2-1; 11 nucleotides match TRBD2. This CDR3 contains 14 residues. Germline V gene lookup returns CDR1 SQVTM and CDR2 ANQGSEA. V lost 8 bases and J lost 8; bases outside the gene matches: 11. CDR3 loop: CSSVFLAGGDEQFF. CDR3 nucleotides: TGCAGCTCCGTTTTTTTAGCGGGGGGGGATGAGCAGTTCTTC.

CDR3 loop: CASSQTRYGADGYTF. The CDR3 DNA sequence: TGTGCCAGCAGCCAAACAAGGTACGGGGCGGATGGCTACACCTTC. The rearrangement uses TRBV14 and TRBJ1-2; TRBD1 is a possible D gene (5 bases). V was clipped by 2 bases and J by 6 bases, with 16 bases between them. The CDR3 runs to 15 residues. Germline CDR1 reads SGHDN; CDR2 reads FVKESK.

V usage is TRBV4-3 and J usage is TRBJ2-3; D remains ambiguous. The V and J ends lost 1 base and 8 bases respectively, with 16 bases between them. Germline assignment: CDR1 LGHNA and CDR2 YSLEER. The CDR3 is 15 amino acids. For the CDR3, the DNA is TGCGCCAGCAGCCAAGCGGTGGGTCCCAGTGGTACGCAGTATTTT. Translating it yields CASSQAVGPSGTQYF.

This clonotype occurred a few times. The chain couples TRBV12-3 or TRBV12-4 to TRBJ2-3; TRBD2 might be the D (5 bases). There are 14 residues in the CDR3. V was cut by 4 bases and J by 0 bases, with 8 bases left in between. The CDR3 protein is CASSSGESTDTQYF. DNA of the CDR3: TGTGCCAGCAGTTCCGGGGAAAGCACAGATACGCAGTATTTT.

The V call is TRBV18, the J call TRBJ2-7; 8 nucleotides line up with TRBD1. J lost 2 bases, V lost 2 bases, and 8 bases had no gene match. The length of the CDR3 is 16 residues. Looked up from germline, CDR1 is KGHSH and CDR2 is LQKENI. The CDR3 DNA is TGTGCCAGCTCACCAGAACGGGACAGGTCGGCCTACGAGCAGTACTTC. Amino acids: CASSPERDRSAYEQYF.

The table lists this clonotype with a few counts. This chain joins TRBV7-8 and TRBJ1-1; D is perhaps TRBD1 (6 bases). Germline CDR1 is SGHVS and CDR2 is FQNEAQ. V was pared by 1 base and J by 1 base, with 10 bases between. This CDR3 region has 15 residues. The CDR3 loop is CASSLGRGANTEAFF. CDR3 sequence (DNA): TGTGCCAGCAGCTTAGGTCGGGGGGCGAACACTGAAGCTTTCTTT.

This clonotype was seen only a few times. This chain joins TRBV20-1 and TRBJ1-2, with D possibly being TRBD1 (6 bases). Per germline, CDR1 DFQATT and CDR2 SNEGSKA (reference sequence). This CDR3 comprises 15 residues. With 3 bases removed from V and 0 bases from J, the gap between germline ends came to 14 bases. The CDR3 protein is CSASPRTAPNYGYTF. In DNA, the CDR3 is TGCAGTGCTAGCCCGCGGACAGCCCCTAACTATGGCTACACCTTC.